The T cell receptor beta chain described here comes from a study of blood T cell repertoires in COVID-19. Study-level background: There were acute and convalescent COVID-19 samples, and they came from the United States, Italy and Spain.

The table came from immunoSEQ multiplex PCR; TCRdb's copy has only in-frame clones and leaves some out. Among roughly 340,000 clones listed, roughly nine tenths were seen once. The germline V and J ends were trimmed by 1 base and 0 bases, with 13 bases remaining between them. Germline V lookup: CDR1 SGHAT, CDR2 FQNNGV. The CDR3 consists of 17 residues. Recruited during active infection, patients (from Seattle) were subsequently followed longitudinally. The chain uses TRBV11-2 and TRBJ1-3; D is undetermined. The receptor comes from a woman in her twenties or thirties with COVID-19, enrolled during active disease. The sample comprised peripheral blood. CDR3 DNA: TGTGCCAGCAGCTTAGGGTTTATGAGGTACTCTGGAAACACCATATATTTT. This codes for CASSLGFMRYSGNTIYF.